Below, 20 T cell receptor beta chains from the same sample are listed, as sequenced in a study of Ad26.COV2.S vaccination and SARS-CoV-2 variants. Sequencing was performed with immunoSEQ multiplex PCR; in TCRdb, only in-frame clones are kept and a portion is missing. This table has roughly 270,000 clones, 70% to 90% appearing once. The treatment is: 19 received Ad26.COV2.S at low or high dose, single or two shots; roughly five received placebo; per-sample allocation not given. Specimens were obtained on day 63 following the first vaccine or placebo injection. The sequencing used peripheral blood, collected in a trial of Ad26.COV2.S vaccine versus placebo. All receptors derive from a person aged 18-65 years who received the Ad26.COV2.S COVID-19 vaccine or a placebo.

The CDR3 DNA reads as TGTGCCAGCAGCTTACAGACCCTGAATTCACCCCTCCACTTT. This encodes CASSLQTLNSPLHF. This chain joins TRBV5-4 and TRBJ1-6; D remains unclear. The CDR3 has 14 amino acids. CDR1 is SGHNT, CDR2 YYREEE, per germline (reference sequence). Trimming removed 2 bases from V and 7 bases from J, with 10 bases in between.

The chain carries TRBV11-1 and TRBJ1-1, with D possibly matching TRBD1 (5 bases). From germline, CDR1 is SGHAT and CDR2 FQDESV (reference sequence). The length of the CDR3 is 14 residues. V lost 2 bases and J lost 2, with 9 bases in between. The CDR3 here is CASSLWRGNTEAFF. The CDR3, as DNA: TGTGCCAGCAGCTTATGGAGGGGTAACACTGAAGCTTTCTTT.

This chain connects TRBV20-1 to TRBJ1-2; D call uncertain. The germline gives CDR1 DFQATT, CDR2 SNEGSKA (reference sequence). This CDR3 contains 10 residues. V lost 0 bases and J 9 bases, leaving 5 bases between the germline ends. The CDR3 DNA follows: TGCAGTGCTAGAGATGAGAGCTACACCTTC. This translates into CSARDESYTF.

This chain joins TRBV2 and TRBJ2-2; 8 bases align to TRBD1. Germline V gene data show CDR1 as SNHLY and CDR2 as FYNNEI. The CDR3 runs 15 residues. The J segment lost 6 bases and the V segment lost 7 bases, leaving 10 bases of the junction unmatched. The CDR3 nucleotides are TGTGCCAGCAAGGGTCCAGGGGGCGTCGCCGGGGAGCTGTTTTTT. Translating it yields CASKGPGGVAGELFF. The full variable domain, in which reference TRBV2 and TRBJ2-2 provide the parts outside the CDR3, is EPEVTQTPSHQVTQMGQEVILRCVPISNHLYFYWYRQILGQKVEFLVSFYNNEISEKSEIFDDQFSVERPDGSNFTLKIRSTKLEDSAMYFCASKGPGGVAGELFFGEGSRLTVL.

The rearrangement links TRBV29-1 to TRBJ1-2; 8 positions match TRBD1. This CDR3 contains 14 residues. V lost 2 bases, J lost 3 bases, and 5 bases stayed unmatched. CDR1 SQVTM and CDR2 ANQGSEA come from the germline V gene. CDR3 in DNA: TGCAGCGTTGAAAGGACAGGGTCGGACTATGGCTACACCTTC. Protein sequence: CSVERTGSDYGYTF.

The genes are TRBV5-1 and TRBJ1-6; 9 bases are shared with TRBD1. The CDR3 has 15 amino acids. Germline CDR1 is SGHRS and CDR2 is YFSETQ. Unmatched junction bases numbered 5, after V lost 3 bases and J lost 7 bases. DNA for the CDR3: TGCGCCAGCAGCTCGGGACAGGGTTTGAATTCACCCCTCCACTTT. This sequence encodes CASSSGQGLNSPLHF.

The V call is TRBV5-6, the J call TRBJ2-7; possibly TRBD1 or TRBD2 for D (5 bases each). The CDR3 length is 15 residues. V gave up 4 bases and J gave up 6 bases, with 20 bases separating them. Germline V gives CDR1 SGHDT, CDR2 YYEEEE. The CDR3 DNA reads TGTGCCAGCAGCATTTGGGGACGGAGGTCTTTCGAGCAGTACTTC. Translated: CASSIWGRRSFEQYF.

With respect to this clone: Distinct nucleotide sequences in the sample also encode this CDR3. The chain has TRBV5-4 and TRBJ1-4; 8 nucleotides agree with TRBD1. CDR3 size: 14 residues. In germline, CDR1 is SGHNT, CDR2 YYREEE (reference sequence). The V segment lost 4 bases and the J segment 8 bases; nucleotides outside the gene matches: 7. For the CDR3, the DNA is TGTGCCAGCAGCACAGGACAGGGAGGCGAAAAACTGTTTTTT. It encodes CASSTGQGGEKLFF.

This clone turned up a few times. This chain links TRBV5-1 with TRBJ2-5; 7 nucleotides match TRBD2. The trim removed 4 bases at V and 4 bases at J, leaving 7 bases unmatched. This CDR3 has 14 residues. Looked up from germline, CDR1 is SGHRS and CDR2 is YFSETQ. The CDR3 bases are TGCGCCAGCAGCATCCGGGACTACCCAGAGACCCAGTACTTC. Protein sequence: CASSIRDYPETQYF.

The rearrangement links TRBV10-3 to TRBJ1-6, with TRBD1 identical over 9 bases. The CDR3 extends over 16 amino acids. The V and J ends lost 4 bases and 5 bases, in that order; junction bases with no gene match: 6. Germline assignment: CDR1 ENHRY and CDR2 SYGVKD. CDR3 amino acids: CAISVDRGGNNSPLHF. The CDR3 DNA follows: TGTGCCATCAGTGTTGACAGGGGGGGGAATAATTCACCCCTCCACTTT.

V usage is TRBV3-1 (or the pseudogene TRBV3-2) and J usage is TRBJ2-1, with D uncertain. Between the trimmed V and J ends, which lost 0 bases and 15 bases, there was a span of 12 bases. This CDR3 region has 12 residues. Germline-derived CDR1 and CDR2 are LGHDT and YNNKEL (reference sequence). The CDR3 here is CASSQDWSRAFF. The CDR3 DNA reads as TGTGCCAGCAGCCAAGATTGGAGTAGGGCGTTCTTC.

J is TRBJ2-3 and V is TRBV7-3; 9 bases align to TRBD1. Germline values: CDR1 SGHTA, CDR2 FQGTGA. The V segment lost 3 bases and the J segment 2 bases; nucleotides outside the gene matches: 3. The CDR3 length is 15 residues. CDR3 protein: CASSLGQGYTDTQYF. In DNA form, the CDR3 reads TGTGCCAGCAGCTTGGGACAGGGCTACACAGATACGCAGTATTTT.

The chain carries TRBV6-6 and TRBJ1-2; a possible D gene is TRBD1 (5 bases). Germline-derived CDR1 and CDR2 are MNHNY and SVGAGI (reference sequence). CDR3 length: 14 residues. V shed 0 bases and J shed 5 bases, with 10 bases lying between them. The CDR3 spells CASSYSGVSYGYTF. The DNA for the CDR3 is TGTGCCAGCAGTTACTCGGGGGTTTCTTATGGCTACACCTTC.

The gene calls are TRBV21-1 and TRBJ1-2; the DNA was not used to check the table's D call, TRBD1. TRBV21-1 is a documented pseudogene. The CDR3 loop spans 16 amino acids. The CDR3 DNA is TGTGCCAGCAGCAACCTTTCCGTGGACAGGGCCTATGGCTACACCTTC. It specifies CASSNLSVDRAYGYTF.

The chain carries TRBV4-2 and TRBJ1-6; 8 nucleotides line up with TRBD1. Looked up from germline, CDR1 is LGHNA and CDR2 is YNFKEQ. Losses at the gene ends were 0 bases for V and 4 bases for J; bases not matched to a gene: 5. This CDR3 contains 17 residues. In nucleotides, the CDR3 is TGTGCCAGCAGCCAAGATACGACAGGGGATTATAATTCACCCCTCCACTTT. Its protein product is CASSQDTTGDYNSPLHF.

V usage is TRBV5-4 and J usage is TRBJ2-5; D perhaps matches TRBD1 (6 bases). V was cut by 1 base and J by 4 bases, with 11 bases left in between. CDR3 length: 14 residues. Germline V gives CDR1 SGHNT, CDR2 YYREEE (reference sequence). The CDR3 loop is CASSLYRAAETQYF. The CDR3 DNA is TGTGCCAGCAGCTTGTACAGGGCGGCAGAGACCCAGTACTTC.

V gene TRBV6-5 combines with J gene TRBJ2-5, with TRBD2 matching 11 bases. Germline CDR1 MNHEY, CDR2 SVGAGI. The V segment lost 6 bases and the J segment 5 bases; nucleotides outside the gene matches: 2. The CDR3 loop spans 13 amino acids. In DNA, the CDR3 is TGTGCCAGCAGAGTAGCGGGGGGGGAGACCCAGTACTTC. It yields the protein CASRVAGGETQYF.

The chain has TRBV5-8 and TRBJ2-3; a possible D gene is TRBD2 (6 bases). Germline CDR1 reads SGHTS; CDR2 reads YDEGEE. This CDR3 has 14 residues. Deletions cut 1 base from V and 9 bases from J, with 15 bases between. CDR3 DNA: TGTGCCAGCAGCTTGCGGGTCGGGGGAACGACGCAGTATTTT. This codes for CASSLRVGGTTQYF.

The J gene is TRBJ1-2, the V gene TRBV15; D uncertain. Germline V lookup: CDR1 LNHNV, CDR2 YYDKDF (reference sequence). The CDR3 loop spans 13 amino acids. Trimming left V 3 bases short and J 4 bases short, with 9 bases between. Here the CDR3 reads CATSSERGYGYTF. The CDR3 DNA sequence: TGTGCCACCAGCAGTGAGAGAGGCTATGGCTACACCTTC. Using reference TRBV15 and TRBJ1-2 for the parts outside the CDR3, the full variable domain is DAMVIQNPRYQVTQFGKPVTLSCSQTLNHNVMYWYQQKSSQAPKLLFHYYDKDFNNEADTPDNFQSRRPNTSFCFLDIRSPGLGDTAMYLCATSSERGYGYTFGSGTRLTVV.

CDR3 region: CASSDRRGGEETQYF. The CDR3 DNA sequence: TGTGCCAGCAGCGACCGTAGGGGAGGAGAAGAGACCCAGTACTTC. The rearrangement joins TRBV7-9 to TRBJ2-5; tentatively, D is TRBD2 (6 bases). Germline V gene lookup returns CDR1 SEHNR and CDR2 FQNEAQ (reference sequence). This CDR3 contains 15 residues. The V end was cut by 5 bases, the J end by 3 bases, with 16 bases between.